A selection of T cell receptor beta chains follows, all from one sample in a study of CD8 T cells in ankylosing spondylitis. TCRdb passed the 5' RACE reads through MiXCR, listing each CDR3 protein once. The table records hundreds of thousands of distinct CDR3 sequences, over 9.5% of them present only once. The sequencing sample was made of blood, either unsorted or a sorted T cell fraction (not recorded which). These receptors all stem from a male donor with ankylosing spondylitis or in good health (not recorded which). Each CDR3 is given with its conserved first and last residue. D genes are given only for firm matches. The size entry is marked missing in some rows and otherwise reads once, few, many or a size class.

D gene | clone size | J gene | V gene | CDR3 protein | CDR3 DNA
NA | NA | TRBJ2-3 | TRBV5-6 | CASSFDVGISTDTQYF | TGTGCCAGCAGCTTTGATGTGGGAATTAGCACAGATACGCAGTATTTT
NA | NA | TRBJ2-6 | TRBV27 | CASRPGDSGANVLTF | TGTGCCAGCAGACCAGGGGACTCTGGGGCCAACGTCCTGACTTTC
NA | many | TRBJ2-7 | TRBV12-3/TRBV12-4 | CASSASLELTTYEQYF | TGTGCCAGCAGTGCCTCATTGGAGCTAACAACCTACGAGCAGTACTTC
NA | NA | TRBJ2-7 | TRBV27 | CASSTPGAGAVQYF | TGTGCCAGCAGTACCCCTGGAGCGGGTGCGGTGCAGTACTTC
NA | many | TRBJ1-2 | TRBV20-1 | CSADPPGDGYTF | TGCAGTGCTGACCCCCCCGGAGATGGCTACACCTTC
NA | many | TRBJ1-3 | TRBV7-9 | CASSPAPYLRSGNTIYF | TGTGCCAGCAGCCCCGCCCCCTACCTTCGCTCTGGAAACACCATATATTTT
NA | many | TRBJ2-3 | TRBV2 | CASRHQGTDPDTQYF | TGTGCCAGCAGGCATCAAGGGACGGATCCAGATACGCAGTATTTT
NA | NA | TRBJ2-1 | TRBV19 | CASSSPLRRLEQFF | TGTGCCAGTAGCTCCCCTCTAAGAAGACTTGAGCAGTTCTTC
NA | many | TRBJ1-1 | TRBV7-8 | CASSFGQMNTEAFF | TGTGCCAGCAGCTTTGGGCAGATGAACACTGAAGCTTTCTTT
NA | many | TRBJ2-3 | TRBV2 | CASTGITDTQYF | TGTGCCAGCACGGGGATCACAGATACGCAGTATTTT
NA | many | TRBJ2-1 | TRBV18 | CASSPAPADEQFF | TGTGCCAGCTCACCTGCCCCAGCCGATGAGCAGTTCTTC
NA | many | TRBJ1-5 | TRBV27 | CASKRSRPPGVDQPQHF | TGTGCCAGCAAACGCTCACGTCCCCCGGGGGTGGATCAGCCCCAGCATTTT
TRBD2 | many | TRBJ2-1 | TRBV20-1 | CSARTSGRNNEQFF | TGCAGTGCCAGAACTAGCGGGAGAAACAATGAGCAGTTCTTC
TRBD2 | NA | TRBJ2-4 | TRBV29-1 | CSVRPGLAGGRKAKNIQYF | TGCAGCGTCAGGCCGGGACTAGCGGGGGGGAGGAAGGCCAAAAACATTCAGTACTTC
TRBD1 | few | TRBJ2-7 | TRBV14 | CASSLGQAVSLEYF | TGTGCCAGCAGCCTGGGACAGGCGGTCTCTCTAGAGTACTTC
TRBD2 | many | TRBJ2-3 | TRBV5-1 | CASSSLGGVDTQYF | TGCGCCAGCAGCTCTCTGGGAGGGGTAGATACGCAGTATTTT
NA | NA | TRBJ2-5 | TRBV7-8 | CASSPTGGGPETQYF | TGTGCCAGCAGCCCGACAGGTGGGGGTCCAGAGACCCAGTACTTC
TRBD1 | many | TRBJ2-7 | TRBV20-1 | CSARAGTAAYEQYF | TGCAGTGCTAGAGCCGGGACAGCAGCGTACGAGCAGTACTTC
TRBD1 | many | TRBJ1-1 | TRBV7-2 | CASNLQGLTEAFF | TGTGCCAGCAACTTACAGGGGCTCACTGAAGCTTTCTTT
NA | NA | TRBJ2-4 | TRBV27 | CASSLSRRVRQNIQYF | TGTGCCAGCAGTTTATCGAGGAGGGTTCGTCAAAACATTCAGTACTTC
TRBD1 | many | TRBJ1-2 | TRBV2 | CASSVQQGAYGYTF | TGTGCCAGCAGTGTACAACAGGGGGCCTATGGCTACACCTTC
TRBD1 | NA | TRBJ2-7 | TRBV5-5 | CASSFLGGQGAYEQYF | TGTGCCAGCAGCTTCTTGGGGGGACAGGGGGCTTACGAGCAGTACTTC
NA | NA | TRBJ1-4 | TRBV18 | CASSPRGEKLFF | TGTGCCAGCTCACCACGAGGGGAAAAACTGTTTTTT
NA | few | TRBJ2-7 | TRBV28 | CASSYRVGYEQYF | TGTGCCAGCAGTTACAGGGTCGGCTACGAGCAGTACTTC
TRBD2 | many | TRBJ2-7 | TRBV12-3/TRBV12-4 | CASSLKSGIYEQYF | TGTGCCAGCAGTTTAAAAAGCGGGATATACGAGCAGTACTTC
TRBD2 | many | TRBJ2-7 | TRBV12-3/TRBV12-4 | CASSLGLAGPYEQYF | TGTGCCAGCAGTTTAGGGCTAGCGGGGCCCTACGAGCAGTACTTC
NA | NA | TRBJ1-6 | TRBV20-1 | CSARTGGNLNSPLHF | TGCAGTGCTAGGACAGGAGGAAACCTTAATTCACCCCTCCACTTT
TRBD1 | many | TRBJ2-3 | TRBV6-1 | CASSNDRADTQYF | TGTGCCAGCAGCAACGACAGGGCAGATACGCAGTATTTT
NA | few | TRBJ2-3 | TRBV2 | CASSEQVTQYF | TGTGCCAGCAGTGAACAGGTTACGCAGTATTTT
NA | many | TRBJ2-7 | TRBV28 | CASSKPDQYDYEQYF | TGTGCCAGCAGTAAACCCGACCAATACGACTACGAGCAGTACTTC
NA | NA | TRBJ2-5 | TRBV5-8 | CASSLGQAAFIQETQYF | TGTGCCAGCAGCTTGGGACAGGCTGCTTTTATCCAAGAGACCCAGTACTTC
NA | few | TRBJ1-3 | TRBV6-6 | CASSDQGNTIYF | TGTGCCAGCAGCGATCAGGGAAACACCATATATTTT
TRBD1 | NA | TRBJ2-7 | TRBV6-1 | CASTGTRTGTGSHEQYF | TGTGCCAGCACCGGAACCAGAACCGGGACAGGGAGCCACGAGCAGTACTTC
TRBD1 | NA | TRBJ1-2 | TRBV30 | CAWFGQGANYGYTF | TGTGCCTGGTTTGGACAGGGGGCAAACTATGGCTACACCTTC
NA | NA | TRBJ1-1 | TRBV5-1 | CASSSGEGSTEAFF | TGCGCCAGCAGCTCCGGGGAGGGGAGCACTGAAGCTTTCTTT
NA | many | TRBJ2-1 | TRBV29-1 | CSVEGAGTYNEQFF | TGCAGCGTTGAAGGAGCCGGGACTTACAATGAGCAGTTCTTC
NA | many | TRBJ2-2 | TRBV10-3 | CAITDSSNTGELFF | TGTGCCATCACAGACTCAAGTAACACCGGGGAGCTGTTTTTT
NA | NA | TRBJ2-3 | TRBV9 | CASSVRLNGDTQYF | TGTGCCAGCAGCGTAAGACTTAACGGGGATACGCAGTATTTT
NA | many | TRBJ2-2 | TRBV15 | CATSRDRVAGELFF | TGTGCCACCAGCAGAGATAGGGTTGCCGGGGAGCTGTTTTTT
NA | many | TRBJ2-1 | TRBV12-3/TRBV12-4 | CASSLVTSSYNEQFF | TGTGCCAGCAGTTTGGTGACTAGCTCCTACAATGAGCAGTTCTTC
TRBD2 | NA | TRBJ2-3 | TRBV12-3/TRBV12-4 | CASSLVGGMKDTQYF | TGTGCCAGCAGTTTGGTCGGGGGGATGAAGGATACGCAGTATTTT
NA | many | TRBJ1-2 | TRBV12-3/TRBV12-4 | CASSLRDLYGYTF | TGTGCCAGCAGTTTACGGGACCTCTATGGCTACACCTTC
NA | few | TRBJ1-1 | TRBV7-6 | CASSFTQGGGTEAFF | TGTGCCAGCAGCTTTACACAGGGCGGCGGGACTGAAGCTTTCTTT
TRBD1 | many | TRBJ2-7 | TRBV3-1 | CASSHSARGHSRYEQYF | TGTGCCAGCAGCCATTCCGCCAGGGGGCATAGCAGATACGAGCAGTACTTC
TRBD1 | medium-sized | TRBJ2-7 | TRBV28 | CASSGSGTGTYEQYF | TGTGCCAGCAGTGGATCCGGGACAGGAACCTACGAGCAGTACTTC
TRBD1 | many | TRBJ2-3 | TRBV18 | CASSLGTGGKDTQYF | TGTGCCAGCTCACTCGGGACAGGGGGCAAAGATACGCAGTATTTT
TRBD1 | many | TRBJ2-5 | TRBV5-5 | CASSWTGYKETQYF | TGTGCCAGCAGCTGGACAGGGTATAAAGAGACCCAGTACTTC
NA | many | TRBJ2-7 | TRBV5-1 | CASSRAEFYEQYF | TGCGCCAGCAGCAGGGCAGAGTTCTACGAGCAGTACTTC
NA | many | TRBJ2-3 | TRBV7-3 | CASSPGSPSTDTQYF | TGTGCCAGCAGCCCCGGAAGTCCTAGCACAGATACGCAGTATTTT
NA | many | TRBJ2-1 | TRBV5-1 | CASSLNGETNNEQFF | TGCGCCAGCAGCTTGAATGGCGAAACTAACAATGAGCAGTTCTTC